A selection of T cell receptor beta chains follows, all from one sample in a study of shared clonotypes between healthy human individuals. This table comes from immunoSEQ multiplex PCR, and its TCRdb copy is limited to in-frame clones, with some not included. The sample has 85,000 to 100,000 clones, approximately 63% seen once. The sample consisted of memory CD8+ T cells sorted from blood. These TCRs come from a man younger than 45 in good health. Each CDR3 is given with its conserved first and last residue. A D gene is named only where the DNA matches it firmly. Some rows have no size entry. The others give once, few or many, or a class for an expanded clone.

>TRBJ2-2|once|TRBV4-2|NA
TGTGCCAGCAGCTTTGGGACAACAAACACCGGGGAGCTGTTTTTT
CASSFGTTNTGELFF
>TRBJ2-2|once|TRBV6-4|TRBD2
TGTGCCAGCAGTGACTCAGCGGGGGGTTCCGGGGAGCTGTTTTTT
CASSDSAGGSGELFF
>TRBJ1-2|NA|TRBV15|NA
TGTACCACCAGCAGGACCCGGGCCCCGGAGGGCTACACCTTC
CTTSRTRAPEGYTF
>TRBJ1-5|NA|TRBV5-1|NA
TGCGCGCGGGAGAACTGGGAACAGCCCCAGCATTTT
CARENWEQPQHF
>TRBJ1-4|NA|TRBV10-3|NA
TGTGCCATCAGTGAGATGATGCAAGAAAAACTGTTTTTT
CAISEMMQEKLFF
>TRBJ2-3|NA|TRBV29-1|NA
TGCAGCGCTATGGGAGGAACTTCTAGCACAGATACGCAGTATTTT
CSAMGGTSSTDTQYF
>TRBJ2-1|NA|TRBV4-1|TRBD2
TGCGCCAGCAGCCAGGGACTAGAGAATGAGCAGTTCTTC
CASSQGLENEQFF
>TRBJ2-5|NA|TRBV7-9|TRBD1
TGTGCCAGCAGCAGCCTACCGGGACAGGGAAGGGGAGAGACCCAGTACTTC
CASSSLPGQGRGETQYF
>TRBJ1-4|NA|TRBV18|NA
TGTGCCAGCTCAACTGACAGGCTAACTAATGAAAAACTGTTTTTT
CASSTDRLTNEKLFF
>TRBJ2-1|few|TRBV29-1|NA
TGCAGCGTTGGGCGGGCCCTAGACAATGAGCAGTTCTTC
CSVGRALDNEQFF
>TRBJ1-2|NA|TRBV6-5|TRBD1
TGTGCCAGCAGTTACAACCCAGGGGGCGGTGGCTACACCTTC
CASSYNPGGGGYTF
>TRBJ2-4|NA|TRBV9|TRBD2
TGTGCCAGCAGCCCCGAGCGGGAGAGAAGGGTTCACATTCAGTACTTC
CASSPERERRVHIQYF
>TRBJ2-7|once|TRBV5-1|TRBD2
TGCGCCAGCAGCGCCAAACAGGGCCCGCGACTAGCGGGAGAATACGAGCAGTACTTC
CASSAKQGPRLAGEYEQYF
>TRBJ2-2|NA|TRBV7-9|TRBD2
TGTGCCAGCAGCTCCGCCCTACTAGCGGGCGGGAACACCGGGGAGCTGTTTTTT
CASSSALLAGGNTGELFF
>TRBJ2-3|NA|TRBV4-3|TRBD2
TGCGCCAGCAGTCCTATGACAGCGGGGTACACAGATACGCAGTATTTT
CASSPMTAGYTDTQYF
>TRBJ1-2|NA|TRBV28|NA
TGTGCCAGCTGGAACGTTCCTCTACCGGGTAATGGCTACACCTTC
CASWNVPLPGNGYTF
>TRBJ1-4|many|TRBV10-1|TRBD1
TGCGCCAGCTCCCGGGACAGTTCAGCGCCAAAACTGTTTTTT
CASSRDSSAPKLFF
>TRBJ2-7|NA|TRBV6-6|TRBD2
TGTGCCAGCAGTTACTCAGTCCAGCGGGACTACGAGCAGTACTTC
CASSYSVQRDYEQYF
>TRBJ2-1|once|TRBV11-2|TRBD2
TGTGCCAGCAGCTTCGGACTAGCGGGGTTTAATGAGCAGTTCTTC
CASSFGLAGFNEQFF
>TRBJ2-1|NA|TRBV11-2|TRBD2
TGTGCCAGCAGCAGCGATCCGGGACTAGCGGTGACCGATGAGCAGTTCTTC
CASSSDPGLAVTDEQFF
>TRBJ2-1|NA|TRBV5-1|NA
TGCGCCAGCAGCTTGGTTACTAGCATCCCCCTTGGGGAGCAGTTCTTC
CASSLVTSIPLGEQFF
>TRBJ2-7|NA|TRBV28|NA
TGTGCCAGCAGTTTCGGGACGTACGAGCAGTACTTC
CASSFGTYEQYF
>TRBJ1-5|NA|TRBV4-1|TRBD1
TGCGCCAGCAGCCAGCCGGGACAGGGCCCCAATCAGCCCCAGCATTTT
CASSQPGQGPNQPQHF
>TRBJ1-4|NA|TRBV2|NA
TGTGCCAGCAGTTCCATCCCTGGGGGGTTGGTTAATGAAAAACTGTTTTTT
CASSSIPGGLVNEKLFF
>TRBJ2-3|NA|TRBV15|TRBD2
TGTGCCACCAGCACAGGGACTAGCGGCACAGATACGCAGTATTTT
CATSTGTSGTDTQYF
>TRBJ2-7|NA|TRBV7-6|NA
TGTGCCAGCAGCTTAGGGACAGAGCAGTACTTC
CASSLGTEQYF
>TRBJ1-1|NA|TRBV27|NA
TGTGCCAGCAGTCGGTCGGGGACTGAAGCTTTCTTT
CASSRSGTEAFF
>TRBJ2-7|NA|TRBV6-5|TRBD1
TGTGCCAGCAGTTACTCGGGACAGATCTCCTACGAGCAGTACTTC
CASSYSGQISYEQYF
>TRBJ2-1|NA|TRBV28|NA
TGTGCCAGCAGAACCGAAACCTCCTACAATGAGCAGTTCTTC
CASRTETSYNEQFF
>TRBJ2-7|NA|TRBV6-6|NA
TGTGCCAGCAGTTACTCGTTGGAGGGGGCATCCTACGAGCAGTACTTC
CASSYSLEGASYEQYF
>TRBJ2-2|NA|TRBV27|TRBD2
TGTGCCAGCAGCCCGGGACTAGCGAGCACCGGGGAGCTGTTTTTT
CASSPGLASTGELFF
>TRBJ1-4|once|TRBV27|TRBD1
TGTGCCAGCAGTTCGGACAGGGTGGGCGCAACTAATGAAAAACTGTTTTTT
CASSSDRVGATNEKLFF
>TRBJ2-1|few|TRBV12-5|NA
TGTGCTAGTGGTTTGGTAGGGGGCTACAATGAGCAGTTCTTC
CASGLVGGYNEQFF
>TRBJ2-3|many|TRBV7-8|NA
TGTGCCAGCAGCCCCGCCACGGCCGCCCACACAGATACGCAGTATTTT
CASSPATAAHTDTQYF
>TRBJ2-2|NA|TRBV9|TRBD2
TGTGCCAGCAGCGTAGAGGTGGGAGGGCCGATCGGGGAGCTGTTTTTT
CASSVEVGGPIGELFF
>TRBJ1-2|few|TRBV27|NA
TGTGCCAGCAGGACAGCTAACTATGGCTACACCTTC
CASRTANYGYTF
>TRBJ2-1|NA|TRBV28|NA
TGTGCCAGCAGCCTCCCAGACTACAATGAGCAGTTCTTC
CASSLPDYNEQFF
>TRBJ2-7|NA|TRBV6-1|NA
TGTGCCACCAAAGAAATCGGGGCCTACGAGCAGTACTTC
CATKEIGAYEQYF
>TRBJ2-6|NA|TRBV28|NA
TGTGCCAGCACTGGGGCTGGGGCCAACGTCCTGACTTTC
CASTGAGANVLTF
>TRBJ2-5|NA|TRBV28|TRBD2
TGTGCCAGCAGTTCCCCTCCGGGGACTAGAGGGGAGACCCAGTACTTC
CASSSPPGTRGETQYF
>TRBJ2-3|NA|TRBV27|TRBD2
TGTGCCAGCAGTCTCGGGAGGGCTCCCCTATCCAGATACGCAGATACGCAGTATTTT
CASSLGRAPLSRYADTQYF
>TRBJ2-1|NA|TRBV11-3|NA
TGTGCCAGCAGCTTAGAAGGGGGGAATGAGCAGTTCTTC
CASSLEGGNEQFF
>TRBJ2-3|many|TRBV25-1|TRBD2
TGTGCCAGCAAGCCGGGGGATCTAGCGGCTAGCACAGATACGCAGTATTTT
CASKPGDLAASTDTQYF
>TRBJ2-7|NA|TRBV18|NA
TGTGCCAGCTCACCACTACCCGGGGGCAGGTCCTACGAGCAGTACTTC
CASSPLPGGRSYEQYF
>TRBJ2-1|NA|TRBV15|TRBD1
TGTGCCACCAGCAGAGTCGGGACAGGGGTATTCTTCCACAATGAGCAGTTCTTC
CATSRVGTGVFFHNEQFF
>TRBJ2-2|few|TRBV6-4|TRBD2
TGTGCCAGCAGTGACTCGATGGCTAGCGGGAGACATACCGGGGAGCTGTTTTTT
CASSDSMASGRHTGELFF
>TRBJ2-2|NA|TRBV7-9|NA
TGTGCCAGCAGCTTAGCAAGGAGGCTAGGGGCTTTACACACCGGGGAGCTGTTTTTT
CASSLARRLGALHTGELFF
>TRBJ2-7|NA|TRBV5-4|TRBD2
TGTGCCAGCAGCTTGGCGGGGGGGACCTACGAGCAGTACTTC
CASSLAGGTYEQYF
>TRBJ1-1|NA|TRBV28|NA
TGTGCCAGCAGAGGGAGGCCGGAGGCTTTCTTT
CASRGRPEAFF
>TRBJ1-4|once|TRBV4-3|NA
TGCGCCAGCAGCCAAGGGGGCTTAAATGAAAAACTGTTTTTT
CASSQGGLNEKLFF
>TRBJ2-1|NA|TRBV5-4|NA
TGTGCCAGCAGCTTGGTTCGGGACTCAGATACCCCTGGCGAGCAGTTCTTC
CASSLVRDSDTPGEQFF
>TRBJ1-2|medium-sized|TRBV4-1|TRBD1
TGCGCCAGCAGCCGACTGCCCGGGACAGGGGATACTTTTTATGGCTACACCTTC
CASSRLPGTGDTFYGYTF
>TRBJ1-2|NA|TRBV7-2|NA
TGTGCCAGCAGCTTGCATGGGGGCGGCTACACCTTC
CASSLHGGGYTF